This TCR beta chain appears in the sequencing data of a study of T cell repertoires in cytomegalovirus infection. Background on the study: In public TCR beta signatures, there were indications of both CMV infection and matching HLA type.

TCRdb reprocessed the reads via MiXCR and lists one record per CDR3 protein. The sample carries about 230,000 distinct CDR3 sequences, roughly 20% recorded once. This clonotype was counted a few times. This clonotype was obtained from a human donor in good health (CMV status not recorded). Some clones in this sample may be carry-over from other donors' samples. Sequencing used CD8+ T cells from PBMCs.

In DNA form, the CDR3 reads TGTGCCAGCAGTGCTTTCGGGGGGAGCAATCAGCCCCAGCATTTT. Translating it yields CASSAFGGSNQPQHF. J is TRBJ1-5 and V is TRBV27; D may be TRBD1 (5 bases). The CDR3 runs 15 residues. The germline V gene encodes CDR1 MNHEY and CDR2 SMNVEV (reference sequence). Trimming shortened V by 5 bases and J by 1 base, and 12 bases separated the two germline ends.